These 21 T cell receptor beta chains were sequenced from one sample in a study of cytomegalovirus exposure and HLA in healthy donors. Researchers ran the PCR with 60 Vbeta and 13 Jbeta primers. Some clones are missing from TCRdb's copy, which holds only in-frame ones; the method was immunoSEQ multiplex PCR. The repertoire holds about 190,000 clones, with 60% to 80% as singletons. Sequenced sample: PBMCs. The receptors come from a woman younger than 30 in good health and CMV-seronegative.

The chain is built from TRBV5-8 and TRBJ1-2; 8 positions match TRBD1. V lost 4 bases, J lost 4 bases, and 9 bases stayed unmatched. From germline, CDR1 is SGHTS and CDR2 YDEGEE. CDR3 size: 15 residues. CDR3 in DNA: TGTGCCAGCAGCAGGTACAGGGGGACGGGCTATGGCTACACCTTC. Translating gives CASSRYRGTGYGYTF.

The rearrangement links TRBV6-5 to TRBJ2-7, with 9 positions matching TRBD1. V gave up 7 bases and J gave up 5 bases; unmatched junction bases: 12. This CDR3 has 15 amino acids. Germline V gene lookup returns CDR1 MNHEY and CDR2 SVGAGI. The CDR3 nucleotides are TGTGCCAGCAAAGCGGGACAGGGTGTAGTGCACGAGCAGTACTTC. Its translation: CASKAGQGVVHEQYF.

This clone was seen a few times. The chain is built from TRBV5-1 and TRBJ1-1, with TRBD1 matching 9 bases. Germline assignment: CDR1 SGHRS and CDR2 YFSETQ. The CDR3 sequence is 18 residues long. The V and J ends lost 4 bases and 1 base, in that order; junction bases with no gene match: 14. CDR3 coding DNA: TGCGCCAGCAGCCTAGGACAGGGGACAACCTTTGCGAACACTGAAGCTTTCTTT. The encoded protein is CASSLGQGTTFANTEAFF.

This clone has a single count. The chain joins TRBV19 to TRBJ2-5, with 9 bases lining up with TRBD2. Germline V gene sequence: CDR1 LNHDA, CDR2 SQIVND (reference sequence). The CDR3 has 15 amino acids. The junction had 7 bases not matched to a gene; V was cut back by 3 bases and J by 5 bases. In nucleotides, the CDR3 is TGTGCCAGTAGTATCGGCGGGGGGGCCTCCGAGACCCAGTACTTC. Residues: CASSIGGGASETQYF.

This clone was seen more than once but under ten times. In DNA, the CDR3 is TGTGCCAGCAGGTGGGGGGGCGATCAGCCCCAGCATTTT. Translating gives CASRWGGDQPQHF. V and J are TRBV6-1 and TRBJ1-5; a weak D match, TRBD1 (6 bases). CDR1 MNHNS and CDR2 SASEGT come from the germline V gene. This CDR3 comprises 13 residues. V lost 6 bases to trimming and J lost 5 bases, with 11 bases between them.

The chain combines TRBV7-2 with TRBJ1-1; 7 nucleotides line up with TRBD1. The germline CDR1 and CDR2 sequences are SGHTA and FQGNSA. V lost 8 bases, J lost 1 base, and 19 bases stayed unmatched. This CDR3 is 18 amino acids long. In DNA, the CDR3 is TGTGCCAGCGCCTCCCCCGGTGGAGGGGGCTTCGGGAACACTGAAGCTTTCTTT. Residues: CASASPGGGGFGNTEAFF.

This chain links TRBV4-3 with TRBJ1-1; 9 nucleotides match TRBD1. The CDR3 loop spans 15 amino acids. Per germline, CDR1 LGHNA and CDR2 YSLEER. V was pared by 5 bases and J by 6 bases, with 10 bases of the junction left unmatched. This chain's CDR3 is CASSEGTGPAAEAFF. CDR3 in DNA: TGCGCCAGCAGCGAAGGGACAGGGCCTGCCGCTGAAGCTTTCTTT.

The chain recombines TRBV5-6 with TRBJ1-1, with 7 nucleotides matching TRBD1. Germline CDR1 SGHDT, CDR2 YYEEEE. V lost 3 bases, J lost 13 bases, and 12 bases stayed unmatched. The CDR3 length is 13 residues. For the CDR3, the DNA is TGTGCCAGCAGCTCGGGCGGGACAGTGCGCGATTTCTTT. This gives the protein CASSSGGTVRDFF.

The chain has TRBV5-6 and TRBJ1-1; D not resolved. Between the trimmed V and J ends, which lost 1 base and 6 bases, there was a span of 10 bases. This CDR3 is 13 amino acids long. In germline, CDR1 is SGHDT, CDR2 YYEEEE. The CDR3 nucleotides are TGTGCCAGCAGCTTGTTCGGGGTACCTGAAGCTTTCTTT. It yields the protein CASSLFGVPEAFF.

This clone came up a few times. V and J are TRBV18 and TRBJ2-7; TRBD2 might be the D (5 bases). Germline CDR1 is KGHSH and CDR2 is LQKENI. Trimming stripped 3 bases from V and 2 bases from J, with 8 bases between. The CDR3 has 13 residues. The CDR3 loop reads CASSPSATYEQYF. CDR3 DNA sequence: TGTGCCAGCTCACCTAGCGCCACCTACGAGCAGTACTTC.

This clone was detected a few times. The V and J genes are TRBV2 and TRBJ1-4; 9 bases line up with TRBD1. CDR3 length: 15 residues. Germline CDR1 and CDR2: SNHLY and FYNNEI. J gave up 8 bases and V 3 bases, and 7 bases lay outside the gene matches. CDR3 sequence (DNA): TGTGCCAGCAGTGAGGACAGGGGTATTGGGGAAAAACTGTTTTTT. Translated: CASSEDRGIGEKLFF.

V is TRBV18 and J is TRBJ2-2, with D possibly matching TRBD2 (5 bases). Germline values: CDR1 KGHSH, CDR2 LQKENI. The length of the CDR3 is 16 residues. Trimming cost V 1 base and J 7 bases, with 16 bases left between them. As DNA, the CDR3 is TGTGCCAGCTCACCACAAGGACTCCCTTCCCTCGGGGAGCTGTTTTTT. This codes for CASSPQGLPSLGELFF. The whole variable domain, remainder taken from reference TRBV18 and TRBJ2-2, is NAGVMQNPRHLVRRRGQEARLRCSPMKGHSHVYWYRQLPEEGLKFMVYLQKENIIDESGMPKERFSAEFPKEGPSILRIQQVVRGDSAAYFCASSPQGLPSLGELFFGEGSRLTVL.

The V and J genes are TRBV16 and TRBJ1-5, with D perhaps matching TRBD1 (6 bases). V was shortened by 1 base and J by 5 bases, with 9 bases between the two germline ends. Germline V lookup: CDR1 KGHSY, CDR2 FQNENV. The CDR3 is 14 residues long. Here the CDR3 DNA reads TGTGCCAGCAGCCAATACAGGGATCATCAGCCCCAGCATTTT. Translated, it gives CASSQYRDHQPQHF.

This chain uses TRBV5-1 with TRBJ2-1, with TRBD2 matching 8 bases. Germline loops: CDR1 SGHRS, CDR2 YFSETQ. CDR3 length equals 19 residues. V shed 2 bases and J 8 bases; nucleotides not matched to a gene: 21. The CDR3 sequence: CASSFFSTGGYQIGDEQFF. The CDR3 coding sequence is TGCGCCAGCAGCTTCTTTAGTACGGGGGGGTATCAAATCGGGGATGAGCAGTTCTTC.

V gene TRBV2 combines with J gene TRBJ1-6, with 7 bases matching TRBD1. Unmatched junction bases numbered 4, after V lost 1 base and J lost 7 bases. Per the germline V gene, CDR1 is SNHLY and CDR2 is FYNNEI. This CDR3 is 15 amino acids long. The CDR3 DNA sequence: TGTGCCAGCAGTGAAGACAGGGGAAAAAATTCACCCCTCCACTTT. Its protein product is CASSEDRGKNSPLHF.

V gene TRBV7-8 combines with J gene TRBJ1-2; weak D call: TRBD1 (6 bases). Germline values: CDR1 SGHVS, CDR2 FQNEAQ. V lost 5 bases and J 2 bases, leaving 12 bases between the germline ends. The CDR3 covers 14 residues. The CDR3 DNA follows: TGTGCCAGCAGCCTGGGGGCTAACAACTATGGCTACACCTTC. This codes for CASSLGANNYGYTF. Supplemented by reference TRBV7-8 and TRBJ1-2, the full variable domain reads GAGVSQSPRYKVAKRGQDVALRCDPISGHVSLFWYQQALGQGPEFLTYFQNEAQLDKSGLPSDRFFAERPEGSVSTLKIQRTQQEDSAVYLCASSLGANNYGYTFGSGTRLTVV.

V is TRBV19 and J is TRBJ1-6, with 7 bases matching TRBD1. V trimming: 6 bases; J trimming: 5 bases; junction bases outside the gene matches: 4. CDR1 and CDR2 (germline): LNHDA, SQIVND (reference sequence). This CDR3 comprises 14 residues. The CDR3 region is CASRLGQNNSPLHF. The CDR3 coding sequence is TGTGCCAGTAGATTGGGACAGAATAATTCACCCCTCCACTTT.

The V gene is TRBV28, the J gene TRBJ1-2, with D possibly being TRBD1 (5 bases). Trimming shortened V by 3 bases and J by 3 bases, and 20 bases separated the two germline ends. The CDR3 totals 17 residues. Germline V lookup: CDR1 MDHEN, CDR2 SYDVKM. CDR3 in amino acids: CASSFTDTSLADYGYTF. CDR3 in DNA: TGTGCCAGCAGTTTTACGGACACCTCACTCGCCGACTATGGCTACACCTTC.

The genes are TRBV19 and TRBJ1-2; D is unclear. V lost 3 bases and J lost 1, with 9 bases in between. The CDR3 sequence is 14 residues long. Per germline, CDR1 LNHDA and CDR2 SQIVND (reference sequence). CDR3 in DNA: TGTGCCAGTAGTATCGGCGGCCTTAACTATGGCTACACCTTC. This encodes CASSIGGLNYGYTF. Looking up the rest from reference TRBV19 and TRBJ1-2 gives the full variable domain: DGGITQSPKYLFRKEGQNVTLSCEQNLNHDAMYWYRQDPGQGLRLIYYSQIVNDFQKGDIAEGYSVSREKKESFPLTVTSAQKNPTAFYLCASSIGGLNYGYTFGSGTRLTVV.

V and J are TRBV28 and TRBJ1-3, with 7 bases fitting TRBD1. V lost 6 bases, J lost 7 bases, and 12 bases stayed unmatched. From germline, CDR1 is MDHEN and CDR2 SYDVKM. The CDR3 length is 15 residues. The CDR3 region has the DNA TGTGCCAGCAGCCGACAGGGAATAAGACGGAACACCATATATTTT. Translating it yields CASSRQGIRRNTIYF.

This clone was seen once. This chain connects TRBV19 to TRBJ2-7; 7 bases fit TRBD1. The CDR3 length is 13 residues. Unmatched junction bases numbered 7, after V lost 5 bases and J lost 6 bases. CDR1 is LNHDA and CDR2 is SQIVND in the germline V gene (reference sequence). The chain's CDR3 is CASSQQGSREQYF. The CDR3 region has the DNA TGTGCCAGTAGTCAACAGGGGTCGCGCGAGCAGTACTTC.